In this sample, the clone carrying this TCR beta chain turned up a few times. Its antigen is not known. The source of the sample is a study of T cells in localized non-small cell lung cancer. Findings and caveats of the study: The tumor had only one region sequenced, so heterogeneity remains possible. Clonality of T cells reached its maximum in uninvolved adjacent lung, surpassing tumor. Longer overall survival accompanied higher blood T cell density. Adjacent lung tissue had a median about 57 of the top 100 clones found in the tumor.

The assay was immunoSEQ multiplex PCR, and TCRdb's table has in-frame clones only and misses some. The sample holds 50,000 to 55,000 clones; 65% to 85% are singletons and the top ten take roughly 15%. The CDR3 covers 14 residues. Trimming took off 5 bases at V and 2 bases at J, with 13 bases between the two ends. Germline V CDR1 and CDR2: LNHDA, SQIVND (reference sequence). The V call is TRBV19, the J call TRBJ2-7, with D perhaps matching TRBD2 (5 bases). The clonotype comes from a man aged 40 to 75 with stage III lung adenocarcinoma. The sequencing here drew on peripheral blood mononuclear cells, taken before any cancer treatment. The CDR3 coding sequence is TGTGCCAGTAGTCGCGGGTGGACGGCCTACGAGCAGTACTTC. Protein product: CASSRGWTAYEQYF.